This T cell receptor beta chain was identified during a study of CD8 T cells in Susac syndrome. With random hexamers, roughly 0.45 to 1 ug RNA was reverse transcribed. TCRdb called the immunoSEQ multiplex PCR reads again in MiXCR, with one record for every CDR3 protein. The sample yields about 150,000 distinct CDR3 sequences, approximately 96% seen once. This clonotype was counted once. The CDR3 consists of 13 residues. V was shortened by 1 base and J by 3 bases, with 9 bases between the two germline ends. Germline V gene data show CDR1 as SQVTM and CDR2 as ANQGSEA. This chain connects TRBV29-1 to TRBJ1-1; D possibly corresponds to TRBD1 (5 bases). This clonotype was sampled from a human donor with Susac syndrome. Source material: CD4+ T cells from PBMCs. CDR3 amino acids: CSVEVRGDTEAFF. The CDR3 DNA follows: TGCAGCGTTGAAGTAAGAGGGGACACTGAAGCTTTCTTT.